This is a list of T cell receptor beta chains from one sample in a study of blood T cell repertoires in COVID-19. Sequencing was performed with immunoSEQ multiplex PCR; in TCRdb, only in-frame clones are kept and a portion is missing. The sample contains 150,000 to 200,000 clones, more than 70% of which appear only once. The material sequenced was peripheral blood. Receptors were obtained from an older person with COVID-19, enrolled during active disease. Each CDR3 is given with its conserved first and last residue. A D gene is named only where the DNA matches it firmly. The size field is filled for only some rows; it gives once, few, many or a size class.

CDR3nt: TGTGCCAGTAGTATCGCCAGGGGGCTTCGGTCACCCCTCCACTTT; CDR3aa: CASSIARGLRSPLHF; v_gene: TRBV19; abundance: .; j_gene: TRBJ1-6; d_gene: TRBD1
CDR3nt: TGTGCCAGCAGCGTAGACTCGGGGGAGCTGTTTTTT; CDR3aa: CASSVDSGELFF; v_gene: TRBV9; abundance: .; j_gene: TRBJ2-2; d_gene: .
CDR3nt: TGTGCCAGCGCCGGGACAGGAGCTTACGAGCAGTACTTC; CDR3aa: CASAGTGAYEQYF; v_gene: TRBV7-2; abundance: .; j_gene: TRBJ2-7; d_gene: TRBD1
CDR3nt: TGTGCCAGCAGTTACTCCCTCTCTGGGGCCAACGTCCTGACTTTC; CDR3aa: CASSYSLSGANVLTF; v_gene: TRBV6-5; abundance: few; j_gene: TRBJ2-6; d_gene: .
CDR3nt: TGTGCCACCAGCAGAGGGGGGGGACAAGGAAATCAGCCCCAGCATTTT; CDR3aa: CATSRGGGQGNQPQHF; v_gene: TRBV15; abundance: .; j_gene: TRBJ1-5; d_gene: .
CDR3nt: TGTGCCAGCAGGCGCACAGGAGGCAATCAGCCCCAGCATTTT; CDR3aa: CASRRTGGNQPQHF; v_gene: TRBV6-5; abundance: .; j_gene: TRBJ1-5; d_gene: .
CDR3nt: TGTGCCAGCAGCTTGGTGCAGCGCCAAGCAAAAGAGACCCAGTACTTC; CDR3aa: CASSLVQRQAKETQYF; v_gene: TRBV5-4; abundance: .; j_gene: TRBJ2-5; d_gene: .
CDR3nt: TGTGCCAGTACCAAAGGGGGGGATTACGAGCAGTACTTC; CDR3aa: CASTKGGDYEQYF; v_gene: TRBV19; abundance: once; j_gene: TRBJ2-7; d_gene: .
CDR3nt: TGTGCCAGCAGCCGGGGGGTAACAGATACGCAGTATTTT; CDR3aa: CASSRGVTDTQYF; v_gene: TRBV5-6; abundance: once; j_gene: TRBJ2-3; d_gene: TRBD2
CDR3nt: TGTGCCAGCAGCCAAGATGGGACAGGGAGTGGCGAGCAGTACTTC; CDR3aa: CASSQDGTGSGEQYF; v_gene: TRBV3-1/TRBV3-2; abundance: once; j_gene: TRBJ2-7; d_gene: TRBD1
CDR3nt: TGTGCCAGCAGCTTAGTTCGGAACACCGGGGAGCTGTTTTTT; CDR3aa: CASSLVRNTGELFF; v_gene: TRBV11-1; abundance: few; j_gene: TRBJ2-2; d_gene: .
CDR3nt: TGTGCCAGCAGCCCGGACAGGGGGCGTACTGAAGCTTTCTTT; CDR3aa: CASSPDRGRTEAFF; v_gene: TRBV5-5; abundance: .; j_gene: TRBJ1-1; d_gene: TRBD1
CDR3nt: TGTGCCAGCAGCCCAAGTAGGGCACAGGCCTACGAGCAGTACTTC; CDR3aa: CASSPSRAQAYEQYF; v_gene: TRBV7-6; abundance: .; j_gene: TRBJ2-7; d_gene: .
CDR3nt: TGTGCCAGCAGTTACTCGGGGACTGGACTTCCCTACGAGCAGTACTTC; CDR3aa: CASSYSGTGLPYEQYF; v_gene: TRBV6-5; abundance: .; j_gene: TRBJ2-7; d_gene: .
CDR3nt: TGTGCCAGTAGTATAGTAAGCCAGGGGGCCGTTAATGAAAAACTGTTTTTT; CDR3aa: CASSIVSQGAVNEKLFF; v_gene: TRBV19; abundance: .; j_gene: TRBJ1-4; d_gene: TRBD1
CDR3nt: TGTGCCATCCGGCGGGGGGCGGGAGAGGGCAATGAGCAGTTCTTC; CDR3aa: CAIRRGAGEGNEQFF; v_gene: TRBV10-3; abundance: .; j_gene: TRBJ2-1; d_gene: TRBD2
CDR3nt: TGTGCCAGCACCGACAGGGATGAAAAACTGTTTTTT; CDR3aa: CASTDRDEKLFF; v_gene: TRBV12-3/TRBV12-4; abundance: .; j_gene: TRBJ1-4; d_gene: TRBD1
CDR3nt: TGTGCCAGCAGCCTAAGCGGACTCCCCCACGAGCAGTACTTC; CDR3aa: CASSLSGLPHEQYF; v_gene: TRBV11-2; abundance: .; j_gene: TRBJ2-7; d_gene: .
CDR3nt: TGTGCCAGTAGTACCCCCGAAAGTAAGGGGGGGGGCTATGGCTACACCTTC; CDR3aa: CASSTPESKGGGYGYTF; v_gene: TRBV19; abundance: .; j_gene: TRBJ1-2; d_gene: .
CDR3nt: TGTGCCAGCAGCCAAGTCGGGGCAGGGGGGACCGGGGAGCTGTTTTTT; CDR3aa: CASSQVGAGGTGELFF; v_gene: TRBV4-2; abundance: .; j_gene: TRBJ2-2; d_gene: .
CDR3nt: TGTGCCAGCAGCTTCCAGGCCACCTCTGGAAACACCATATATTTT; CDR3aa: CASSFQATSGNTIYF; v_gene: TRBV7-2; abundance: .; j_gene: TRBJ1-3; d_gene: .
CDR3nt: TGTGCCAGCAGCCATGCGACAGGGGGCGTAGAAAAACTGTTTTTT; CDR3aa: CASSHATGGVEKLFF; v_gene: TRBV14; abundance: .; j_gene: TRBJ1-4; d_gene: TRBD1
CDR3nt: TGTGCCAGCAGCCGCGGACAGTCCTATGGCTACACCTTC; CDR3aa: CASSRGQSYGYTF; v_gene: TRBV7-2; abundance: once; j_gene: TRBJ1-2; d_gene: .
CDR3nt: TGTGCCAGCAGCTTGGGAGGGCTCGGAAACACCATATATTTT; CDR3aa: CASSLGGLGNTIYF; v_gene: TRBV7-9; abundance: .; j_gene: TRBJ1-3; d_gene: .
CDR3nt: TGTGCCAGTAGTATGGCAGGGAGGTCCGGCTACACCTTC; CDR3aa: CASSMAGRSGYTF; v_gene: TRBV19; abundance: .; j_gene: TRBJ1-2; d_gene: .
CDR3nt: TGTGCCAGCAGTCCCAGCGGGAGAGGCACAGATACGCAGTATTTT; CDR3aa: CASSPSGRGTDTQYF; v_gene: TRBV6-2/TRBV6-3; abundance: .; j_gene: TRBJ2-3; d_gene: TRBD2
CDR3nt: TGTGCCAGCAGCTTAGCGGGAGGCTCTGGGGCCAACGTCCTGACTTTC; CDR3aa: CASSLAGGSGANVLTF; v_gene: TRBV7-8; abundance: .; j_gene: TRBJ2-6; d_gene: .
CDR3nt: TGTGCCAGCAGCAACCGGGACAGGAATAACAATGAGCAGTTCTTC; CDR3aa: CASSNRDRNNNEQFF; v_gene: TRBV6-5; abundance: .; j_gene: TRBJ2-1; d_gene: TRBD1
CDR3nt: TGTGCCAGCAGCCCAGCAGGGACTAGCGCCTACGAGCAGTACTTC; CDR3aa: CASSPAGTSAYEQYF; v_gene: TRBV7-2; abundance: .; j_gene: TRBJ2-7; d_gene: TRBD2
CDR3nt: TGTGCCAGCAGTCTTGGAGGGCCAAGGACAATCTACGAGCAGTACTTC; CDR3aa: CASSLGGPRTIYEQYF; v_gene: TRBV28; abundance: .; j_gene: TRBJ2-7; d_gene: .
CDR3nt: TGTGCCAGCAGTTCGAGGACTTTCTCCACCGGGGAGCTGTTTTTT; CDR3aa: CASSSRTFSTGELFF; v_gene: TRBV28; abundance: .; j_gene: TRBJ2-2; d_gene: .
CDR3nt: TGTGCCAGCAGCTTAGCCTACAACACTGAAGCTTTCTTT; CDR3aa: CASSLAYNTEAFF; v_gene: TRBV7-8; abundance: .; j_gene: TRBJ1-1; d_gene: .
CDR3nt: TGCGCCAGCAGCTTGTTAGGGGCTACTAATGAAAAACTGTTTTTT; CDR3aa: CASSLLGATNEKLFF; v_gene: TRBV5-1; abundance: .; j_gene: TRBJ1-4; d_gene: .
CDR3nt: TGCGCCAGCAGTTATTCAGGATACAATGAGCAGTTCTTC; CDR3aa: CASSYSGYNEQFF; v_gene: TRBV5-1; abundance: once; j_gene: TRBJ2-1; d_gene: .
CDR3nt: TGTGCCACCAGTGACGGAGTCCGATCTGGGGCCAACGTCCTGACTTTC; CDR3aa: CATSDGVRSGANVLTF; v_gene: TRBV24-1; abundance: .; j_gene: TRBJ2-6; d_gene: .
CDR3nt: TGTGCCAGCAGTAGCCCAAGAGGGCGGGAGACCCAGTACTTC; CDR3aa: CASSSPRGRETQYF; v_gene: TRBV6-2/TRBV6-3; abundance: .; j_gene: TRBJ2-5; d_gene: .
CDR3nt: TGTGCCAGCAGCCGCGGGACTACCTACGAGCAGTACTTC; CDR3aa: CASSRGTTYEQYF; v_gene: TRBV7-8; abundance: .; j_gene: TRBJ2-7; d_gene: TRBD2
CDR3nt: TGTGCCAGCAGCCCCGGGGGGGGAGCCAAAAACATTCAGTACTTC; CDR3aa: CASSPGGGAKNIQYF; v_gene: TRBV9; abundance: .; j_gene: TRBJ2-4; d_gene: TRBD2
CDR3nt: TGTGCTAGTGCCCGGACAGGGCAGAATAGCAATCAGCCCCAGCATTTT; CDR3aa: CASARTGQNSNQPQHF; v_gene: TRBV12-5; abundance: .; j_gene: TRBJ1-5; d_gene: TRBD1
CDR3nt: TGTGCCAGCAGGACGGGGGGGCCCTACGAGCAGTACTTC; CDR3aa: CASRTGGPYEQYF; v_gene: TRBV6-6; abundance: .; j_gene: TRBJ2-7; d_gene: TRBD2
CDR3nt: TGTGCCAGCAGTGAGGCCAGATTTGCACCCCTCCACTTT; CDR3aa: CASSEARFAPLHF; v_gene: TRBV6-1; abundance: .; j_gene: TRBJ1-6; d_gene: .
CDR3nt: TGTGCCACCAGTGATTTTTCGGGTACCGGGGAGCTGTTTTTT; CDR3aa: CATSDFSGTGELFF; v_gene: TRBV24-1; abundance: .; j_gene: TRBJ2-2; d_gene: .
CDR3nt: TGTGCCAGCAGAGACGCGGGGGTTTCACCCCTCCACTTT; CDR3aa: CASRDAGVSPLHF; v_gene: TRBV6-6; abundance: once; j_gene: TRBJ1-6; d_gene: .
CDR3nt: TGTGCCAGCAGTTCGTTATCGGACAGGGGAGGCGAGCAGTACTTC; CDR3aa: CASSSLSDRGGEQYF; v_gene: TRBV6-6; abundance: .; j_gene: TRBJ2-7; d_gene: TRBD1
CDR3nt: TGTGCCAGCAGTGAAGCGCGAGGAGGGTTTTGGGTCTCCGACTATGGCTACACCTTC; CDR3aa: CASSEARGGFWVSDYGYTF; v_gene: TRBV6-1; abundance: few; j_gene: TRBJ1-2; d_gene: .
CDR3nt: TGTGCCAGTGGGGACTTAGGGACCATTAATAGCAATCAGCCCCAGCATTTT; CDR3aa: CASGDLGTINSNQPQHF; v_gene: TRBV19; abundance: .; j_gene: TRBJ1-5; d_gene: .
CDR3nt: TGTGCCAGCAGTGAACTCCGAGTGAGCACAGATACGCAGTATTTT; CDR3aa: CASSELRVSTDTQYF; v_gene: TRBV2; abundance: .; j_gene: TRBJ2-3; d_gene: .
CDR3nt: TGCGCCAGCAGTGACGGGAGTCTAGCCAAAAACATTCAGTACTTC; CDR3aa: CASSDGSLAKNIQYF; v_gene: TRBV10-1; abundance: .; j_gene: TRBJ2-4; d_gene: .
CDR3nt: TGTGCCAGCAGCTTATCCTCTAGCTCACCCCTCCACTTT; CDR3aa: CASSLSSSSPLHF; v_gene: TRBV5-6; abundance: few; j_gene: TRBJ1-6; d_gene: .
CDR3nt: TGTGCCAGCAGCGCAGGACAGGGGGCGGCCCTCCACTTT; CDR3aa: CASSAGQGAALHF; v_gene: TRBV21-1; abundance: .; j_gene: TRBJ1-6; d_gene: .
CDR3nt: TGTGCCAGCAGCTTTAGCGGGAGGCGGGGCGAGCAGTACTTC; CDR3aa: CASSFSGRRGEQYF; v_gene: TRBV7-2; abundance: .; j_gene: TRBJ2-7; d_gene: TRBD2
CDR3nt: TGCGCCAGCAGTTTATTGCGAGGGATGAACACTGAAGCTTTCTTT; CDR3aa: CASSLLRGMNTEAFF; v_gene: TRBV28; abundance: .; j_gene: TRBJ1-1; d_gene: .